These 26 T cell receptor beta chains share one sample of origin, sequenced in a study of ipilimumab plus nivolumab after autologous stem cell transplantation. Clones were sequenced by immunoSEQ multiplex PCR, and TCRdb holds only the in-frame ones, with some missing. The sample holds about 84,000 clones, 83% seen once. The starting material was PBMCs, obtained in a trial of ipilimumab plus nivolumab as post-transplant consolidation. All receptors derive from a male donor with diffuse large B-cell lymphoma.

The chain couples TRBV7-2 to TRBJ2-1; D may be TRBD2 (6 bases). CDR3 length equals 15 residues. Germline lookup yields CDR1 SGHTA and CDR2 FQGNSA. V was clipped by 0 bases and J by 7 bases, with 13 bases between them. CDR3 DNA sequence: TGTGCCAGCAGCTTAGCGGGGACTCAGGTAAATGAGCAGTTCTTC. Protein sequence: CASSLAGTQVNEQFF.

The chain joins TRBV5-1 to TRBJ2-1; TRBD2 agrees at 8 bases. The CDR3 spans 15 residues. Per the germline V gene, CDR1 is SGHRS and CDR2 is YFSETQ. Trimming at V came to 5 bases and at J to 1 base, leaving 5 bases not matched to a gene. The CDR3 region is CASRPTSGSYNEQFF. CDR3 in DNA: TGCGCCAGCAGACCCACTAGCGGATCCTACAATGAGCAGTTCTTC.

This clone appeared a single time. V usage is TRBV11-1 and J usage is TRBJ2-5; TRBD1 matches at 8 bases. Per germline, CDR1 SGHAT and CDR2 FQDESV (reference sequence). The CDR3 runs 16 residues. V was pared by 1 base and J by 5 bases, with 9 bases of the junction left unmatched. CDR3 sequence: CASSLGRGRFSETQYF. CDR3 DNA: TGTGCCAGCAGCTTAGGCAGGGGGCGGTTCTCGGAGACCCAGTACTTC.

This clone was seen only once. This chain connects TRBV7-2 to TRBJ1-2, with D unresolved. Germline loops: CDR1 SGHTA, CDR2 FQGNSA. The length of the CDR3 is 13 residues. Trimming took 1 base from V and 4 from J, leaving 7 bases between them. The CDR3 sequence is CASSLGTGYGYTF. The CDR3 coding sequence is TGTGCCAGCAGCTTAGGGACGGGCTATGGCTACACCTTC.

In its sample, this clone was seen a few times. The chain has TRBV7-2 and TRBJ1-5, with 11 bases identical to TRBD1. V lost 1 base and J lost 6; bases outside the gene matches: 8. The CDR3 length is 17 residues. The germline V gene has CDR1 SGHTA and CDR2 FQGNSA. In DNA, the CDR3 is TGTGCCAGCAGCTTAGTGGGACAGGGGGGACTGCGTCAGCCCCAGCATTTT. Amino acid sequence: CASSLVGQGGLRQPQHF.

V usage is TRBV6-1 and J usage is TRBJ2-2, with D perhaps TRBD1 (5 bases). The length of the CDR3 is 15 residues. CDR1 MNHNS and CDR2 SASEGT come from the germline V gene. V was trimmed by 6 bases and J by 0 bases, leaving 11 bases between them. CDR3 sequence reads: CASRDRLANTGELFF. The DNA of the CDR3 is TGTGCCAGCAGAGACAGACTTGCGAACACCGGGGAGCTGTTTTTT.

This rearrangement joins TRBV7-6 to TRBJ2-7; D is undetermined. V was trimmed by 4 bases and J by 5 bases, leaving 12 bases between them. The CDR3 extends over 13 amino acids. The germline V gene encodes CDR1 SGHVS and CDR2 FNYEAQ. This CDR3 is CASSSGIADEQYF. In DNA form, the CDR3 reads TGTGCCAGCAGCTCCGGTATAGCCGACGAGCAGTACTTC. The full variable domain, its missing parts supplied by reference TRBV7-6 and TRBJ2-7, is GAGVSQSPRYKVTKRGQDVALRCDPISGHVSLYWYRQALGQGPEFLTYFNYEAQQDKSGLPNDRFSAERPEGSISTLTIQRTEQRDSAMYRCASSSGIADEQYFGPGTRLTVT.

The chain has TRBV5-4 and TRBJ1-6; D ambiguous. The germline V gene encodes CDR1 SGHNT and CDR2 YYREEE (reference sequence). The germline V and J ends were trimmed by 3 bases and 6 bases, with 7 bases remaining between them. The CDR3 contains 13 residues. The CDR3 bases are TGTGCCAGCAGCTCCAGGATTAATTCACCCCTCCACTTT. Encoded protein: CASSSRINSPLHF.

The chain uses TRBV7-3 and TRBJ1-5; possibly TRBD1 for D (5 bases). Deletions cut 6 bases from V and 1 base from J, with 13 bases between. The V gene's germline CDR1 is SGHTA and CDR2 FQGTGA. The CDR3 extends over 15 amino acids. The CDR3 sequence: CASSPGTPSNQPQHF. The CDR3 DNA reads as TGTGCCAGCAGTCCCGGGACCCCAAGCAATCAGCCCCAGCATTTT.

V is TRBV7-2 and J is TRBJ2-5; the match to TRBD2 covers 12 bases. The junction had 6 bases not matched to a gene; V was cut back by 5 bases and J by 2 bases. The V gene's germline CDR1 is SGHTA and CDR2 FQGNSA. This CDR3 is built from 16 residues. The CDR3 DNA reads TGTGCCAGCAGCCCCCGACTAGCGGGGGAACAAGAGACCCAGTACTTC. Residues: CASSPRLAGEQETQYF.

The genes are TRBV6-5 and TRBJ2-1; 10 bases match TRBD2. V shed 8 bases, J shed 5 bases, and the junction held 9 bases outside the gene matches. The CDR3 covers 15 residues. The germline CDR1 and CDR2 sequences are MNHEY and SVGAGI. The CDR3 bases are TGTGCCAGCCGTCCTGAGCGGGGGGGAAACAATGAGCAGTTCTTC. The encoded protein is CASRPERGGNNEQFF.

The chain joins TRBV6-6 to TRBJ1-2; TRBD1 is a possible D gene (5 bases). The CDR3 contains 15 residues. Germline CDR1 reads MNHNY; CDR2 reads SVGAGI (reference sequence). V was shortened by 6 bases and J by 0 bases, with 14 bases between the two germline ends. As DNA, the CDR3 is TGTGCCAGCAGCCTGGACAAGAATGCTAACTATGGCTACACCTTC. Translation gives CASSLDKNANYGYTF.

This rearrangement joins TRBV6-1 to TRBJ2-5, with 7 bases lining up with TRBD1. V lost 5 bases, J lost 7 bases, and 13 bases stayed unmatched. Per the germline V gene, CDR1 is MNHNS and CDR2 is SASEGT. This CDR3 comprises 15 residues. The CDR3 spells CASSPTTGTQGTQYF. CDR3 nucleotides: TGTGCCAGCAGTCCTACGACAGGGACGCAGGGGACCCAGTACTTC.

The gene calls are TRBV19 and TRBJ1-1; D gene ambiguous. There are 20 residues in the CDR3. The germline V gene encodes CDR1 LNHDA and CDR2 SQIVND (reference sequence). V was pared by 1 base and J by 4 bases, with 28 bases between. This CDR3 reads CASSIGVVGGNSGFSTEAFF. The CDR3 coding sequence is TGTGCCAGTAGTATAGGGGTCGTGGGAGGGAACAGTGGGTTTTCCACTGAAGCTTTCTTT.

The V call is TRBV19, the J call TRBJ1-6, with 8 bases lining up with TRBD1. The trim removed 4 bases at V and 7 bases at J, leaving 6 bases unmatched. The CDR3 has 15 residues. Germline V gene data show CDR1 as LNHDA and CDR2 as SQIVND (reference sequence). CDR3 amino acids: CASSKGTGPNSPLHF. CDR3 in DNA: TGTGCCAGTAGTAAAGGGACAGGACCCAATTCACCCCTCCACTTT.

The chain combines TRBV7-2 with TRBJ1-2, with D possibly matching TRBD1 (5 bases). CDR3 length: 14 residues. CDR1 SGHTA and CDR2 FQGNSA come from the germline V gene. Trimming took off 4 bases at V and 1 base at J, with 10 bases between the two ends. The CDR3 sequence is CASSSRGYNYGYTF. CDR3 DNA sequence: TGTGCCAGCAGCTCGAGGGGATATAACTATGGCTACACCTTC.

The CDR3 region has the DNA TGTGCCAGTAGTATGATCCAGACACCTACTAACTATGGCTACACCTTC. Residues: CASSMIQTPTNYGYTF. This chain connects TRBV19 to TRBJ1-2; D gene unclear. Germline V gives CDR1 LNHDA, CDR2 SQIVND (reference sequence). V lost 3 bases and J lost 0, with 14 bases in between. The CDR3 spans 16 residues.

V usage is TRBV5-4 and J usage is TRBJ2-3; D possibly corresponds to TRBD2 (6 bases). There are 14 residues in the CDR3. V shed 3 bases and J shed 3 bases, with 11 bases lying between them. From germline, CDR1 is SGHNT and CDR2 YYREEE (reference sequence). The CDR3 here is CASSSPEGTDTQYF. CDR3 DNA: TGTGCCAGCAGCTCCCCGGAGGGAACAGATACGCAGTATTTT.

J is TRBJ1-2 and V is TRBV18; D is undetermined. This CDR3 is 15 amino acids long. V was cut by 0 bases and J by 5 bases, with 13 bases left in between. Germline loops: CDR1 KGHSH, CDR2 LQKENI. The CDR3 region is CASSPPSVNKYGYTF. The CDR3, as DNA: TGTGCCAGCTCACCACCATCGGTAAATAAGTATGGCTACACCTTC.

The V gene is TRBV4-1, the J gene TRBJ2-1; D tentatively fits TRBD1 or TRBD2 (5 bases each). Per germline, CDR1 MGHRA and CDR2 YSYEKL. The CDR3 runs to 13 residues. Trimming took 4 bases from V and 10 from J, leaving 14 bases between them. In nucleotides, the CDR3 is TGCGCCAGCAGCCCCATCGGGGCAGGAGAGCAGTTCTTC. Translated: CASSPIGAGEQFF.

This clone has only one observation. The chain uses TRBV7-2 and TRBJ1-3; the D is unclear. This CDR3 contains 16 residues. Germline CDR1 SGHTA, CDR2 FQGNSA. V shed 5 bases and J shed 8 bases, with 22 bases lying between them. The CDR3 DNA follows: TGTGCCAGCAGCGCAACTTCTAGCAGATTTATGGACACCATATATTTT. Its translation: CASSATSSRFMDTIYF.

In this sample, this clone turned up a few times. The V call is TRBV11-2, the J call TRBJ2-5; D possibly corresponds to TRBD1 (6 bases). Germline V lookup: CDR1 SGHAT, CDR2 FQNNGV. V was shortened by 5 bases and J by 2 bases, with 12 bases between the two germline ends. This CDR3 comprises 14 residues. The CDR3 sequence: CASSPRGKQETQYF. The DNA of the CDR3 is TGTGCCAGCAGCCCCAGGGGAAAGCAAGAGACCCAGTACTTC.

The rearrangement joins TRBV19 to TRBJ1-4; no definite D call. Deletions cut 6 bases from V and 7 bases from J, with 18 bases between. Germline V CDR1 and CDR2: LNHDA, SQIVND (reference sequence). The CDR3 contains 15 residues. The CDR3 sequence is CASRSKNPALEKLFF. In DNA form, the CDR3 reads TGTGCCAGTAGGAGCAAAAACCCGGCGCTTGAAAAACTGTTTTTT.

The chain employs TRBV27 and TRBJ1-1, with D maybe TRBD1 (5 bases). V lost 2 bases to trimming and J lost 5 bases, with 18 bases between them. Germline lookup yields CDR1 MNHEY and CDR2 SMNVEV (reference sequence). The CDR3 is 16 amino acids. The CDR3 sequence is CASSLRVYAGGTEAFF. In nucleotides, the CDR3 is TGTGCCAGCAGTTTACGGGTGTACGCCGGGGGTACTGAAGCTTTCTTT.

This chain uses TRBV5-4 with TRBJ1-5; D remains ambiguous. Germline assignment: CDR1 SGHNT and CDR2 YYREEE (reference sequence). The CDR3 runs 15 residues. Trimming cost V 2 bases and J 3 bases, with 12 bases left between them. This CDR3 is CASSFRPGDNQPQHF. CDR3 in DNA: TGTGCCAGCAGCTTTCGGCCAGGAGACAATCAGCCCCAGCATTTT.

The chain joins TRBV7-2 to TRBJ2-2; D call uncertain. V was pared by 3 bases and J by 1 base, with 6 bases between. Germline CDR1 is SGHTA and CDR2 is FQGNSA. The CDR3 has 14 residues. The CDR3 protein is CASSLSRNTGELFF. The CDR3 DNA reads as TGTGCCAGCAGCTTGTCGCGGAACACCGGGGAGCTGTTTTTT.